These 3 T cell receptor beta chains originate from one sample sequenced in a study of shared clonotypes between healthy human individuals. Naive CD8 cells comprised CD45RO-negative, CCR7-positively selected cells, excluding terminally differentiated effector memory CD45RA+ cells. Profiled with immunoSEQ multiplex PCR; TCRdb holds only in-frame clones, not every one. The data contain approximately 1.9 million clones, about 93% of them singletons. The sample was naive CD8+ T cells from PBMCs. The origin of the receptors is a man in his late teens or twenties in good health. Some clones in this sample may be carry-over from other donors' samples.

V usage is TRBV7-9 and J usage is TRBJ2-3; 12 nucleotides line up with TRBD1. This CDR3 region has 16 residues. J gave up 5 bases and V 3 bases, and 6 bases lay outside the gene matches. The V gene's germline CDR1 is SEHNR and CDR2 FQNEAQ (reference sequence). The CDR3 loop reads CASSLSGTGGRDTQYF. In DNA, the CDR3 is TGTGCCAGCAGCTTGTCTGGGACAGGGGGCAGAGATACGCAGTATTTT.

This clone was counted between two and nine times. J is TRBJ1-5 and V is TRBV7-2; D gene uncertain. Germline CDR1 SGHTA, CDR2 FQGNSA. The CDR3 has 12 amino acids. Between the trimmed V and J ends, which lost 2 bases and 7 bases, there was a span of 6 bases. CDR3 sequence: CASSLPRQPQHF. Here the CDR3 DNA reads TGTGCCAGCAGCTTACCGAGGCAGCCCCAGCATTTT. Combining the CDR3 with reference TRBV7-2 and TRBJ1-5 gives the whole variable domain GAGVSQSPSNKVTEKGKDVELRCDPISGHTALYWYRQSLGQGLEFLIYFQGNSAPDKSGLPSDRFSAERTGGSVSTLTIQRTQQEDSAVYLCASSLPRQPQHFGDGTRLSIL.

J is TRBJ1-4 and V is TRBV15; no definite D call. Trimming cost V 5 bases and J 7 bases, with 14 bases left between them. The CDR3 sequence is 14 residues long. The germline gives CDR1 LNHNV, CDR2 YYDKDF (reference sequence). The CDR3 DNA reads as TGTGCCACCAGCCCCGTAGGGTCCGGTGAAAAACTGTTTTTT. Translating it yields CATSPVGSGEKLFF.